Below are 27 T cell receptor beta chains sequenced from a single sample in a study of spatial heterogeneity in lung cancer. The time point was: sample taken at primary tumor resection. Material for sequencing was whole RNA from tumor, nontumor lung or frozen PBMC, left unsorted. TCRdb re-called the 5' RACE reads through MiXCR, storing one row per CDR3 protein. Here the sample spans roughly 50,000 distinct CDR3 sequences, 7.5% to 8% being singletons. Sample: PBMCs, taken at surgery. Receptor source: a female donor with early-stage non-small cell lung cancer.

This clonotype was seen many times. The CDR3 DNA is TGTGCCAGCAGGCTGACAGGGGTTAGCAATCAGCCCCAGCATTTT. This translates into CASRLTGVSNQPQHF. This chain connects TRBV7-2 to TRBJ1-5; the match to TRBD1 covers 8 bases. V was clipped by 6 bases and J by 0 bases; unmatched bases: 4. The CDR3 covers 15 residues. CDR1 SGHTA and CDR2 FQGNSA come from the germline V gene.

The chain employs TRBV27 and TRBJ2-3; no definite D call. Germline V gives CDR1 MNHEY, CDR2 SMNVEV (reference sequence). Trimming stripped 2 bases from V and 6 bases from J, with 6 bases between. CDR3 size: 12 residues. The CDR3 sequence is CASSLGLDTQYF. CDR3 coding DNA: TGTGCCAGCAGTTTAGGTCTGGATACGCAGTATTTT.

This clonotype was detected many times. V gene TRBV13 combines with J gene TRBJ2-7; 7 bases are a match to TRBD1. Germline V gives CDR1 PRHDT, CDR2 FYEKMQ (reference sequence). CDR3 length: 15 amino acids. V lost 1 base, J lost 3 bases, and 6 bases stayed unmatched. The CDR3 DNA sequence: TGTGCCAGCAGCTTAGAAGGGACAGATCTCTACGAGCAGTACTTC. This gives the protein CASSLEGTDLYEQYF.

This clonotype was seen ten or more times. The chain is built from TRBV30 and TRBJ2-1; 7 bases are shared with TRBD2. The CDR3 has 13 amino acids. V lost 7 bases, J lost 3 bases, and 6 bases stayed unmatched. CDR1 and CDR2 (germline): GTSNPN, SVGIG (reference sequence). Here the CDR3 reads CASSGDSYNEQFF. Written as DNA, the CDR3 is TGTGCCTCAAGCGGGGATAGCTACAATGAGCAGTTCTTC.

This clonotype was observed a few times. The rearrangement uses TRBV27 and TRBJ2-3; 12 nucleotides line up with TRBD1. The V gene's germline CDR1 is MNHEY and CDR2 SMNVEV (reference sequence). There are 18 residues in the CDR3. The V gene end was trimmed by 0 bases and the J gene end by 3 bases; junction bases not matched to a gene: 7. In DNA form, the CDR3 reads TGTGCCAGCAGTTTATCGATGGGGACAGGGGGCGCGACAGATACGCAGTATTTT. It specifies CASSLSMGTGGATDTQYF.

CDR3 protein: CASTPRGLSYNSPLHF. The CDR3, as DNA: TGTGCCAGCACCCCCAGGGGACTCTCCTATAATTCACCCCTCCACTTT. This rearrangement joins TRBV6-1 to TRBJ1-6, with D perhaps matching TRBD1 (6 bases). The CDR3 totals 16 residues. CDR1 is MNHNS and CDR2 is SASEGT in the germline V gene. V dropped 7 bases and J dropped 0 bases, with 13 bases sitting between them.

CDR3 nucleotides: TGTGCCAGCAGCGACAGCGGGGGCCATTACAATGAGCAGTTCTTC. It specifies CASSDSGGHYNEQFF. This chain connects TRBV6-2 or TRBV6-3 to TRBJ2-1, with 8 bases matching TRBD2. The CDR3 extends over 15 amino acids. The ends lost 6 bases at V and 4 bases at J; junction bases unmatched: 8. Germline V gives CDR1 MNHEY, CDR2 SVGEGT.

This chain uses TRBV27 with TRBJ2-7, with a tentative D call TRBD1 (5 bases). V lost 8 bases and J 0 bases, leaving 11 bases between the germline ends. From germline, CDR1 is MNHEY and CDR2 SMNVEV (reference sequence). The CDR3 is 13 amino acids. The CDR3 sequence: CASSQGSSYEQYF. As DNA, the CDR3 is TGTGCCAGCTCTCAGGGTTCCTCCTACGAGCAGTACTTC.

This clonotype came up many times. The chain has TRBV20-1 and TRBJ1-2, with 7 positions matching TRBD1. The V gene end was trimmed by 3 bases and the J gene end by 6 bases; junction bases not matched to a gene: 10. Germline CDR1 and CDR2: DFQATT and SNEGSKA (reference sequence). The CDR3 has 14 residues. This chain's CDR3 is CSARTGTPFDGYTF. The CDR3 DNA reads as TGCAGTGCTAGGACAGGGACCCCCTTTGATGGCTACACCTTC.

The chain carries TRBV4-1 and TRBJ1-2, with 8 positions matching TRBD1. Germline V CDR1 and CDR2: MGHRA, YSYEKL. J lost 2 bases, V lost 4 bases, and 15 bases had no gene match. This CDR3 contains 18 residues. The CDR3 loop reads CASSLRSEQGVRNYGYTF. CDR3 coding DNA: TGCGCCAGCAGCCTTCGTTCCGAACAGGGGGTCAGGAACTATGGCTACACCTTC.

This clonotype was seen a few times. The genes are TRBV9 and TRBJ2-1; 11 bases are a match to TRBD2. This CDR3 has 17 amino acids. The V gene end was trimmed by 0 bases and the J gene end by 6 bases; junction bases not matched to a gene: 8. Germline values: CDR1 SGDLS, CDR2 YYNGEE. The CDR3 region is CASSVARGTSGRNEQFF. CDR3 nucleotides: TGTGCCAGCAGCGTAGCTCGGGGGACTAGCGGACGCAATGAGCAGTTCTTC.

This clonotype was seen at least ten times. The chain has TRBV28 and TRBJ2-7, with a possible D match to TRBD2 (7 bases). The V gene's germline CDR1 is MDHEN and CDR2 SYDVKM. The V end lost 6 bases, the J end lost 2 bases, and 17 bases lay between the germline ends. This CDR3 is 15 amino acids long. The CDR3 DNA sequence: TGTGCCAGCAGCCTCCTTTCGGGGGGCACCTACGAGCAGTACTTC. This codes for CASSLLSGGTYEQYF. Looking up the rest from reference TRBV28 and TRBJ2-7 gives the full variable domain: DVKVTQSSRYLVKRTGEKVFLECVQDMDHENMFWYRQDPGLGLRLIYFSYDVKMKEKGDIPEGYSVSREKKERFSLILESASTNQTSMYLCASSLLSGGTYEQYFGPGTRLTVT.

A few counts support this clonotype. The rearrangement links TRBV6-2 or TRBV6-3 to TRBJ1-6; no definite D call. V was trimmed by 6 bases and J by 14 bases, leaving 11 bases between them. Germline V gene lookup returns CDR1 MNHEY and CDR2 SVGEGT. The CDR3 loop spans 11 amino acids. CDR3 in DNA: TGTGCCAGCAGGGGATTTTCGTCCCTCCACTTT. Protein sequence: CASRGFSSLHF.

The chain recombines TRBV4-2 with TRBJ2-7, with D perhaps TRBD1 (5 bases). The CDR3 sequence is 16 residues long. Germline V gene lookup returns CDR1 LGHNA and CDR2 YNFKEQ. Between the trimmed V and J ends, which lost 0 bases and 0 bases, there was a span of 12 bases. Written as DNA, the CDR3 is TGTGCCAGCAGCCAAGATTCGGACACCGACTCCTACGAGCAGTACTTC. Its translation is CASSQDSDTDSYEQYF.

This clonotype was detected many times. This chain links TRBV18 with TRBJ1-2, with D possibly being TRBD1 (6 bases). The CDR3 extends over 15 amino acids. V was cut by 3 bases and J by 4 bases, with 15 bases left in between. CDR1 and CDR2 (germline): KGHSH, LQKENI. The CDR3 region is CASSPPGQNSYGYTF. Written as DNA, the CDR3 is TGTGCCAGCTCACCTCCGGGACAAAACTCCTATGGCTACACCTTC.

This clonotype was picked up many times. The rearrangement joins TRBV18 to TRBJ2-3; 9 positions agree with TRBD2. The CDR3 loop spans 15 amino acids. V dropped 3 bases and J dropped 1; count of bases not matched to a gene: 2. CDR1 is KGHSH and CDR2 is LQKENI in the germline V gene. CDR3 DNA: TGTGCCAGCTCACCCTTAGCGGGGGGCACAGATACGCAGTATTTT. It translates to CASSPLAGGTDTQYF. Variable domain in full (rest from reference TRBV18 and TRBJ2-3): NAGVMQNPRHLVRRRGQEARLRCSPMKGHSHVYWYRQLPEEGLKFMVYLQKENIIDESGMPKERFSAEFPKEGPSILRIQQVVRGDSAAYFCASSPLAGGTDTQYFGPGTRLTVL.

This clonotype was counted ten times or more. The gene calls are TRBV2 and TRBJ2-2; D could derive from TRBD1 or TRBD2 (6 bases each). The V end was cut by 5 bases, the J end by 5 bases, with 15 bases between. Germline V lookup: CDR1 SNHLY, CDR2 FYNNEI. The CDR3 runs to 15 residues. CDR3 sequence reads: CASSSRGDLTGELFF. In nucleotides, the CDR3 is TGTGCCAGCAGTTCGAGGGGGGATCTAACCGGGGAGCTGTTTTTT. The whole variable domain, remainder taken from reference TRBV2 and TRBJ2-2, is EPEVTQTPSHQVTQMGQEVILRCVPISNHLYFYWYRQILGQKVEFLVSFYNNEISEKSEIFDDQFSVERPDGSNFTLKIRSTKLEDSAMYFCASSSRGDLTGELFFGEGSRLTVL.

This clonotype showed up just a few times. The chain couples TRBV5-4 to TRBJ2-5, with D unresolved. The germline CDR1 and CDR2 sequences are SGHNT and YYREEE (reference sequence). Trimming removed 3 bases at V and 0 bases at J, with 6 bases between. The CDR3 runs to 13 residues. In DNA form, the CDR3 reads TGTGCCAGCAGCTCCTCCTACCAAGAGACCCAGTACTTC. Its translation: CASSSSYQETQYF.

The CDR3 DNA reads TGTGCCAGCGGGGCTACCAATAATTCACCCCTCCACTTT. Protein sequence: CASGATNNSPLHF. This rearrangement joins TRBV2 to TRBJ1-6, with a tentative D call TRBD1 (5 bases). The CDR3 is 13 residues long. V was pared by 8 bases and J by 5 bases, with 10 bases between. Per the germline V gene, CDR1 is SNHLY and CDR2 is FYNNEI.

This clonotype has a handful of counts. The chain employs TRBV27 and TRBJ2-7, with D possibly being TRBD1 (5 bases). This CDR3 is 14 amino acids long. Trimming removed 5 bases at V and 6 bases at J, with 17 bases between. Germline V lookup: CDR1 MNHEY, CDR2 SMNVEV (reference sequence). The CDR3 region is CASSLRGHPFEQYF. CDR3 sequence (DNA): TGTGCCAGCAGTCTCCGAGGACACCCTTTCGAGCAGTACTTC.

In DNA, the CDR3 is TGTGCCAGCAGCACTAAAACCGGGACAGCCCACTATGGCTACACCTTC. Translated, it gives CASSTKTGTAHYGYTF. The rearrangement joins TRBV6-2 or TRBV6-3 to TRBJ1-2, with 7 bases that match TRBD1. CDR3 length: 16 amino acids. With V trimmed by 6 bases and J by 3 bases, 13 bases remained unmatched. Germline lookup yields CDR1 MNHEY and CDR2 SVGEGT.

This clonotype occurred many times. The chain is built from TRBV20-1 and TRBJ2-3; 9 positions agree with TRBD2. CDR3 length: 14 residues. CDR1 is DFQATT, CDR2 SNEGSKA, per germline (reference sequence). Losses at the gene ends were 4 bases for V and 5 bases for J; bases not matched to a gene: 7. The CDR3 here is CSAKPSGGIDTQYF. The CDR3 DNA sequence: TGCAGTGCTAAACCCAGCGGGGGGATAGATACGCAGTATTTT.

The genes are TRBV7-2 and TRBJ2-5, with 9 bases fitting TRBD2. Germline assignment: CDR1 SGHTA and CDR2 FQGNSA. This CDR3 spans 17 amino acids. Germline trimming cut 4 bases from V and 4 bases from J; bases unmatched to any gene: 13. The CDR3 coding sequence is TGTGCCAGCAGCTACTATCCCCCCGGCGGGGGGGCAGAGACCCAGTACTTC. It yields the protein CASSYYPPGGGAETQYF.

This clonotype was observed a few times. V gene TRBV6-5 combines with J gene TRBJ2-7; D may correspond to TRBD1 or TRBD2 (5 bases each). Germline V gene sequence: CDR1 MNHEY, CDR2 SVGAGI. With 5 bases removed from V and 1 base from J, the gap between germline ends came to 15 bases. The CDR3 spans 15 residues. The CDR3 sequence is CASSRTGTLSYEQYF. The CDR3, as DNA: TGTGCCAGCAGTAGGACCGGGACCCTTTCCTACGAGCAGTACTTC.

The chain couples TRBV30 to TRBJ1-6; D unclear. V shed 1 base and J shed 2 bases, with 12 bases lying between them. Germline V gene data show CDR1 as GTSNPN and CDR2 as SVGIG (reference sequence). The CDR3 runs to 16 residues. CDR3 amino acids: CAWSGRGEPYNSPLHF. CDR3 coding DNA: TGTGCCTGGAGTGGACGTGGGGAGCCCTATAATTCACCCCTCCACTTT.

The chain couples TRBV30 to TRBJ1-1; no reliable D call. This CDR3 is built from 14 residues. With 3 bases removed from V and 6 bases from J, the gap between germline ends came to 17 bases. In germline, CDR1 is GTSNPN, CDR2 SVGIG (reference sequence). CDR3 sequence reads: CAWRFDTLSSEAFF. For the CDR3, the DNA is TGTGCCTGGAGATTTGACACATTGTCATCTGAAGCTTTCTTT.

This clonotype was seen only a few times. The chain links TRBV5-4 to TRBJ1-4; the D gene is possibly TRBD1 (6 bases). The CDR3 loop spans 13 amino acids. The germline V gene encodes CDR1 SGHNT and CDR2 YYREEE (reference sequence). Trimming pared 4 bases from V and 6 bases from J, leaving 10 bases between. The CDR3 DNA follows: TGTGCCAGCAGCCTGAGGGGGGATGAAAAACTGTTTTTT. Protein product: CASSLRGDEKLFF.